This T cell receptor (beta chain) was retrieved from a study of Ad26.COV2.S vaccination and SARS-CoV-2 variants. Documented treatment: about 20 received Ad26.COV2.S at low or high dose, single or two shots; roughly five received placebo; per-sample allocation not given. Collection of the samples took place on day 63 after the first injection of vaccine or placebo. On this clone: The antigen is unknown.

CDR1 is SGDLS, CDR2 YYNGEE, per germline. The CDR3 has 14 residues. Trimming cost V 0 bases and J 4 bases, with 10 bases left between them. The study's findings and limits: Placebo recipients had lower spike-specific TCR breadth than vaccine recipients.

The method was immunoSEQ multiplex PCR; TCRdb's version includes in-frame clones alone and lacks a portion of them. Among roughly 450,000 clones listed, over 75% were seen once. This TCR was sampled from a person between 18 and 65 years old who received the Ad26.COV2.S COVID-19 vaccine or a placebo. The chain couples TRBV9 to TRBJ1-1; D perhaps matches TRBD1 (6 bases). Sequences were derived from peripheral blood, sampled in a trial of Ad26.COV2.S vaccine versus placebo. The CDR3 sequence is CASSVDQGPTEAFF. In DNA form, the CDR3 reads TGTGCCAGCAGCGTAGATCAGGGGCCCACTGAAGCTTTCTTT.